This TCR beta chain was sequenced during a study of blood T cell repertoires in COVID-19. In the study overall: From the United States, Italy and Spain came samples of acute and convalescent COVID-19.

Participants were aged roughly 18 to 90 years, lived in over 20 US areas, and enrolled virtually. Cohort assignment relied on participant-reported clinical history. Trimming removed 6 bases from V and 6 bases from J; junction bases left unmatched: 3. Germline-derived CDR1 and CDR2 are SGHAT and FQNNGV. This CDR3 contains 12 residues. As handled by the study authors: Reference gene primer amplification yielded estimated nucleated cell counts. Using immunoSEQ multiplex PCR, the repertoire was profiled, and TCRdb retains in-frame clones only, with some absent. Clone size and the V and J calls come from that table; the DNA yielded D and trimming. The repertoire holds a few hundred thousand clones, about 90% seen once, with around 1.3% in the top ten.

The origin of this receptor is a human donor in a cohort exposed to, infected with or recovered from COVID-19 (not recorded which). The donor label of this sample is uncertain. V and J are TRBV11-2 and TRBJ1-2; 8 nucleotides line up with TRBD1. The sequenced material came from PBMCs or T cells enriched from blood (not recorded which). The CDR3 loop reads CASSQDRDGYTF. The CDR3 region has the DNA TGTGCCAGCAGTCAGGACAGGGATGGCTACACCTTC.